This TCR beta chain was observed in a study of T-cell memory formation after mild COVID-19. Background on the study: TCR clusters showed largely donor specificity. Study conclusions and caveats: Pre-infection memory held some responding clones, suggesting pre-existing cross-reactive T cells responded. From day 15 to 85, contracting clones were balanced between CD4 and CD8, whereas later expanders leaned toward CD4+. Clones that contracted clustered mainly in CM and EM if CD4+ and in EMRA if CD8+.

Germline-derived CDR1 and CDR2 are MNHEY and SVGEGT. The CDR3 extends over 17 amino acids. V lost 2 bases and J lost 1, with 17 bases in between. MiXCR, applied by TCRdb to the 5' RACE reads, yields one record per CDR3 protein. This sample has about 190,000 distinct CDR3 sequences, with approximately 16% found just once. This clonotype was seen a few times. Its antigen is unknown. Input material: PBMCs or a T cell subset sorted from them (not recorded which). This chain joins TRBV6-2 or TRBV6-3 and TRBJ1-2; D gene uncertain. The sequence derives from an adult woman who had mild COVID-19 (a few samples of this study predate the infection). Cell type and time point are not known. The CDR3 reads CASSYHPSGLRNYGYTF. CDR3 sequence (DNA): TGTGCCAGCAGTTACCACCCGTCGGGCCTTCGTAACTATGGCTACACCTTC.